This record covers a single T cell receptor beta chain. These data come from a study of T-cell memory formation after mild COVID-19. In TCRdb, the 5' RACE reads were re-called with MiXCR into one record per CDR3 protein. The table shows roughly 620,000 distinct CDR3 sequences, with 15% to 20% occurring only once. The CDR3 has 16 amino acids. The junction had 6 bases not matched to a gene; V was cut back by 3 bases and J by 3 bases. What was sequenced was PBMCs or a T cell subset sorted from them (not recorded which). This receptor was taken from an adult woman who had mild COVID-19 (a few samples of this study predate the infection). Cell type and time point are not known. The chain joins TRBV12-3 or TRBV12-4 to TRBJ2-2; 8 bases line up with TRBD1. The CDR3 DNA reads TGTGCCAGCAGTTTCTCCTGGACAGGGCACACCGGGGAGCTGTTTTTT. It encodes CASSFSWTGHTGELFF.